These 27 T cell receptor beta chains were all obtained from the same sample, sequenced in a study of T cells in narcolepsy. Assay: immunoSEQ multiplex PCR; the TCRdb copy retains only in-frame clones and omits some. The sample has fewer than 40,000 clones, around 79% seen once. The sequenced material came from CD45RA- memory CD4+ T cells from PBMCs. Receptors were obtained from a human donor with narcolepsy.

In its sample, this clone was seen a few times. This chain uses TRBV6-5 with TRBJ2-4; TRBD1 matches 7 bases. The V and J ends lost 4 bases and 1 base, in that order; junction bases with no gene match: 4. CDR3 size: 15 residues. CDR1 and CDR2 (germline): MNHEY, SVGAGI. The CDR3 sequence is CASSLTGMAKNIQYF. The DNA of the CDR3 is TGTGCCAGCAGTTTGACAGGGATGGCCAAAAACATTCAGTACTTC.

This sequence joins TRBV27 and TRBJ1-5; no clear D gene. V lost 4 bases and J lost 6, with 13 bases in between. The CDR3 consists of 14 residues. Germline CDR1 reads MNHEY; CDR2 reads SMNVEV (reference sequence). The CDR3 nucleotides read TGTGCCAGCAGTTCCCAATCTGCAGTTCAGCCCCAGCATTTT. It specifies CASSSQSAVQPQHF.

The rearrangement joins TRBV27 to TRBJ2-2; D gene unclear. V lost 3 bases to trimming and J lost 1 base, with 12 bases between them. This CDR3 region has 16 residues. From germline, CDR1 is MNHEY and CDR2 SMNVEV (reference sequence). Here the CDR3 DNA reads TGTGCCAGCAGTTTCCGAGGAAGGATGAACACCGGGGAGCTGTTTTTT. As protein: CASSFRGRMNTGELFF.

The chain couples TRBV28 to TRBJ2-1; D gene uncertain. Trimming shortened V by 6 bases and J by 12 bases, and 15 bases separated the two germline ends. Germline CDR1 reads MDHEN; CDR2 reads SYDVKM. This CDR3 has 12 residues. CDR3 protein: CASRLTGSGQFF. DNA of the CDR3: TGTGCCAGCAGACTGACCGGGTCGGGGCAGTTCTTC.

The genes are TRBV29-1 and TRBJ2-3, with 8 positions matching TRBD2. V trimming: 3 bases; J trimming: 1 base; junction bases outside the gene matches: 3. The germline CDR1 and CDR2 sequences are SQVTM and ANQGSEA. CDR3 length: 14 amino acids. CDR3 in DNA: TGCAGCGTTGACTCGCGGGAGGGCACAGATACGCAGTATTTT. Translating it yields CSVDSREGTDTQYF.

The chain joins TRBV5-1 to TRBJ2-7; 10 bases agree with TRBD2. Germline V lookup: CDR1 SGHRS, CDR2 YFSETQ. This CDR3 contains 17 residues. Trimming cost V 4 bases and J 1 base; bases outside gene matches: 11. The CDR3 reads CASSPIETSGISYEQYF. The CDR3 DNA reads as TGCGCCAGCAGCCCGATCGAAACTAGCGGGATTTCCTACGAGCAGTACTTC. Together with reference TRBV5-1 and TRBJ2-7, the CDR3 gives the full variable domain: KAGVTQTPRYLIKTRGQQVTLSCSPISGHRSVSWYQQTPGQGLQFLFEYFSETQRNKGNFPGRFSGRQFSNSRSEMNVSTLELGDSALYLCASSPIETSGISYEQYFGPGTRLTVT.

This clone has just one count. J is TRBJ2-7 and V is TRBV5-1, with 8 bases that match TRBD2. CDR1 is SGHRS, CDR2 YFSETQ, per germline. Germline trimming cut 1 base from V and 6 bases from J; bases unmatched to any gene: 3. The length of the CDR3 is 13 residues. This CDR3 is CASSLTREGEQYF. CDR3 nucleotides: TGCGCCAGCAGCTTGACCCGGGAGGGCGAGCAGTACTTC.

V and J are TRBV2 and TRBJ1-5, with 7 bases aligning to TRBD1. Germline V gives CDR1 SNHLY, CDR2 FYNNEI. Germline trimming cut 7 bases from V and 0 bases from J; bases unmatched to any gene: 6. The CDR3 is made up of 15 amino acids. CDR3 sequence (DNA): TGTGCCAGCACTCTGGACAGGATTAGCAATCAGCCCCAGCATTTT. It yields the protein CASTLDRISNQPQHF.

The J gene is TRBJ2-3, the V gene TRBV11-3, with D possibly being TRBD1 (6 bases). Trimming removed 0 bases at V and 0 bases at J, with 7 bases between. The length of the CDR3 is 15 residues. Germline CDR1 is SGHNT and CDR2 is YENEEA. In DNA form, the CDR3 reads TGTGCCAGCAGCTTAGAGGGGGCTAGCACAGATACGCAGTATTTT. This gives the protein CASSLEGASTDTQYF.

The chain has TRBV4-2 and TRBJ2-3; unclear D gene. The CDR3 covers 16 residues. The V end was cut by 1 base, the J end by 2 bases, with 13 bases between. Germline lookup yields CDR1 LGHNA and CDR2 YNFKEQ. The CDR3 loop is CASSQVAGQNTDTQYF. In DNA, the CDR3 is TGTGCCAGCAGCCAAGTAGCCGGCCAAAACACAGATACGCAGTATTTT.

The chain recombines TRBV6-5 with TRBJ1-3, with D unclear. The V and J ends lost 6 bases and 0 bases respectively, with 12 bases between them. Germline-derived CDR1 and CDR2 are MNHEY and SVGAGI. CDR3 size: 15 residues. The CDR3 protein is CASSPRLLSGNTIYF. In DNA, the CDR3 is TGTGCCAGCAGCCCGCGACTGCTCTCTGGAAACACCATATATTTT.

CDR3 sequence: CASKSGQGTYNEQFF. DNA of the CDR3: TGTGCCAGTAAGTCAGGGCAGGGTACCTACAATGAGCAGTTCTTC. The chain couples TRBV19 to TRBJ2-1, with D perhaps matching TRBD1 (5 bases). The CDR3 covers 15 residues. Germline CDR1 is LNHDA and CDR2 is SQIVND (reference sequence). Trimming removed 7 bases from V and 2 bases from J, with 15 bases in between. Variable domain in full (rest from reference TRBV19 and TRBJ2-1): DGGITQSPKYLFRKEGQNVTLSCEQNLNHDAMYWYRQDPGQGLRLIYYSQIVNDFQKGDIAEGYSVSREKKESFPLTVTSAQKNPTAFYLCASKSGQGTYNEQFFGPGTRLTVL.

The CDR3 DNA reads TGTGCCAGCAGTTTATCCCCGCTTGGGACAGGGAGTGAAAAACTGTTTTTT. Protein: CASSLSPLGTGSEKLFF. The chain is built from TRBV27 and TRBJ1-4, with 9 bases lining up with TRBD1. J lost 7 bases, V lost 0 bases, and 9 bases had no gene match. This CDR3 is 17 amino acids long. Germline-derived CDR1 and CDR2 are MNHEY and SMNVEV (reference sequence).

The chain is built from TRBV6-5 and TRBJ1-1, with D possibly matching TRBD1 (5 bases). The CDR3 has 12 residues. V lost 2 bases, J lost 7 bases, and 8 bases lay in between. Germline CDR1 is MNHEY and CDR2 is SVGAGI. The CDR3 DNA reads TGTGCCAGCAGTTACGGGGGAGGTGAAGCTTTCTTT. It translates to CASSYGGGEAFF.

This chain uses TRBV5-1 with TRBJ2-3; 7 positions agree with TRBD1. CDR1 and CDR2 (germline): SGHRS, YFSETQ. The V segment lost 3 bases and the J segment 2 bases; nucleotides outside the gene matches: 3. CDR3 length: 14 residues. The CDR3 bases are TGCGCCAGCAGCTCGGACAGGCCCACAGATACGCAGTATTTT. Protein sequence: CASSSDRPTDTQYF.

V gene TRBV6-5 combines with J gene TRBJ2-5; tentatively, D is TRBD1 or TRBD2 (5 bases each). CDR1 is MNHEY, CDR2 SVGAGI, per germline. This CDR3 contains 16 residues. V was shortened by 4 bases and J by 2 bases, with 17 bases between the two germline ends. As DNA, the CDR3 is TGTGCCAGCAGTTCTCCGAGGGGACGGACGCAAGAGACCCAGTACTTC. Translating it yields CASSSPRGRTQETQYF.

The genes are TRBV16 and TRBJ1-1; D unclear. The V gene lost 5 bases and the J gene lost 0 bases, with 7 bases spanning the gap. The germline V gene has CDR1 KGHSY and CDR2 FQNENV. The length of the CDR3 is 13 residues. The CDR3 region is CASSEGLNTEAFF. The CDR3 coding sequence is TGTGCCAGCAGCGAAGGGTTGAACACTGAAGCTTTCTTT.

In this sample, this clone turned up once. The chain joins TRBV19 to TRBJ2-6; 7 bases match TRBD1. This CDR3 has 16 amino acids. After removal of 4 bases from V and 4 bases from J, the junction contained 7 bases not matched to a gene. The germline V gene has CDR1 LNHDA and CDR2 SQIVND (reference sequence). CDR3 protein: CASSTLTGRGANVLTF. The CDR3, as DNA: TGTGCCAGTAGTACCCTGACAGGGAGAGGGGCCAACGTCCTGACTTTC.

This chain links TRBV19 with TRBJ2-1; the match to TRBD1 covers 9 bases. V shed 6 bases, J shed 7 bases, and the junction held 13 bases outside the gene matches. Germline loops: CDR1 LNHDA, CDR2 SQIVND (reference sequence). The CDR3 runs to 16 residues. The CDR3 DNA follows: TGTGCCAGTAGGAGGGAATCCGGGACAGGGAGGAATGAGCAGTTCTTC. It translates to CASRRESGTGRNEQFF.

This chain uses TRBV30 with TRBJ2-1; the match to TRBD2 covers 7 bases. V gave up 4 bases and J gave up 2 bases; unmatched junction bases: 11. Germline V gene data show CDR1 as GTSNPN and CDR2 as SVGIG (reference sequence). The CDR3 is made up of 16 amino acids. In nucleotides, the CDR3 is TGTGCCTGGAAAACGACGACTAGCAGCACCTACAATGAGCAGTTCTTC. Translated: CAWKTTTSSTYNEQFF.

The chain links TRBV20-1 to TRBJ2-1; no firm D call. Germline CDR1 and CDR2: DFQATT and SNEGSKA (reference sequence). Trimming cost V 6 bases and J 7 bases, with 10 bases left between them. CDR3 length: 11 amino acids. The chain's CDR3 is CSAIYENEQFF. The CDR3, as DNA: TGCAGTGCCATATATGAGAATGAGCAGTTCTTC.

This chain connects TRBV5-1 to TRBJ1-2; D uncertain. Trimming shortened V by 3 bases and J by 0 bases, and 9 bases separated the two germline ends. The germline V gene has CDR1 SGHRS and CDR2 YFSETQ. The CDR3 runs 14 residues. The CDR3, as DNA: TGCGCCAGCAGCTCTGACACATCTAACTATGGCTACACCTTC. Its translation: CASSSDTSNYGYTF.

The chain combines TRBV7-3 with TRBJ2-2; D gene unclear. Trimming removed 5 bases at V and 1 base at J, with 2 bases between. CDR3 length: 12 amino acids. Germline-derived CDR1 and CDR2 are SGHTA and FQGTGA. CDR3 region: CASSVNTGELFF. CDR3 coding DNA: TGTGCCAGCAGCGTGAACACCGGGGAGCTGTTTTTT.

The chain carries TRBV7-9 and TRBJ2-3; 9 bases fit TRBD2. Germline V gene sequence: CDR1 SEHNR, CDR2 FQNEAQ (reference sequence). Unmatched junction bases numbered 14, after V lost 1 base and J lost 3 bases. The CDR3 is made up of 19 amino acids. In nucleotides, the CDR3 is TGTGCCAGCAGCTTAGGATTGTTTGTGGCGGGAGGGCCTACAGATACGCAGTATTTT. Its translation: CASSLGLFVAGGPTDTQYF.

This sequence joins TRBV18 and TRBJ1-5, with a tentative D call TRBD1 (5 bases). V lost 4 bases, J lost 5 bases, and 15 bases lay in between. CDR1 is KGHSH and CDR2 is LQKENI in the germline V gene. This CDR3 has 15 amino acids. This CDR3 is CASSLNPGGYQPQHF. The CDR3 DNA reads TGTGCCAGCTCACTCAATCCTGGGGGATATCAGCCCCAGCATTTT. The whole variable domain, remainder taken from reference TRBV18 and TRBJ1-5, is NAGVMQNPRHLVRRRGQEARLRCSPMKGHSHVYWYRQLPEEGLKFMVYLQKENIIDESGMPKERFSAEFPKEGPSILRIQQVVRGDSAAYFCASSLNPGGYQPQHFGDGTRLSIL.

The chain uses TRBV25-1 and TRBJ2-7; TRBD2 is a possible D gene (5 bases). V lost 5 bases, J lost 6 bases, and 11 bases lay in between. CDR1 is MGHDK and CDR2 is SYGVNS in the germline V gene. This CDR3 has 12 amino acids. The CDR3 DNA is TGTGCCAGCAGTTTATCGGGATTCGAGCAGTACTTC. Its protein product is CASSLSGFEQYF.

The chain couples TRBV30 to TRBJ1-2; D not certain. Trimming pared 0 bases from V and 2 bases from J, leaving 7 bases between. This CDR3 is 13 amino acids long. CDR1 is GTSNPN and CDR2 is SVGIG in the germline V gene (reference sequence). The CDR3 is CAWSVSQNYGYTF. CDR3 DNA sequence: TGTGCCTGGAGTGTAAGTCAGAACTATGGCTACACCTTC.